This TCR beta chain was profiled in a study of blood T cell repertoires in COVID-19. Clones were sequenced by immunoSEQ multiplex PCR, and TCRdb holds only the in-frame ones, with some missing. The table records around 260,000 clones, 65% to 90% of them present only once. Germline V gene sequence: CDR1 SGHRS, CDR2 YFSETQ. There are 14 residues in the CDR3. V lost 4 bases to trimming and J lost 5 bases; unmatched junction nucleotides: 1. Sequencing was carried out using peripheral blood. The chain is built from TRBV5-1 and TRBJ1-6; TRBD1 agrees at 9 bases. This TCR came from a man younger than 40 with active or convalescent COVID-19. The DNA for the CDR3 is TGCGCCAGCAGCGGACAGGGGAATAATTCACCCCTCCACTTT. This encodes CASSGQGNNSPLHF.